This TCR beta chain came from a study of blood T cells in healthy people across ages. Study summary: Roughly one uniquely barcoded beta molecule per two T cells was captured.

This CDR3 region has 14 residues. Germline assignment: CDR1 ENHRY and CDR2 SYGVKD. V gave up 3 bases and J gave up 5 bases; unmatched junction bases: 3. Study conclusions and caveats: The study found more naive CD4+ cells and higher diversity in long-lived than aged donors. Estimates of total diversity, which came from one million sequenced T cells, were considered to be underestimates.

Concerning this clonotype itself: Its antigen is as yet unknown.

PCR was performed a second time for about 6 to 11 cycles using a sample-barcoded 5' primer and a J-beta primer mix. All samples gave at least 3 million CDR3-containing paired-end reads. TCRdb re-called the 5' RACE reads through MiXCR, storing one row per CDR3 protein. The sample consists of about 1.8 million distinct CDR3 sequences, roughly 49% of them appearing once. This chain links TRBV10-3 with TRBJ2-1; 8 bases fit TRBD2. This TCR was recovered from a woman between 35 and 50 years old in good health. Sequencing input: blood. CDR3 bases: TGTGCCATCAGTGAAGGGACTAGTAACAATGAGCAGTTCTTC. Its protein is CAISEGTSNNEQFF.